The rows below give T cell receptor beta chains drawn from one sample of a study of blood T cell repertoires in COVID-19. Profiled with immunoSEQ multiplex PCR; TCRdb holds only in-frame clones, not every one. The profile shows 100,000 to 120,000 clones, 75% to 90% of them singletons. Sequencing input: peripheral blood. Every receptor here comes from an older woman with COVID-19, enrolled during active disease. The CDR3 runs from the conserved cysteine through the conserved F or W. D genes are given only for firm matches. Not all rows give a size; the values are once, few, many and, for expanded clones, a class.

TRBV5-6	TRBJ1-1	-	-	CASSPGPGLNTEAFF	TGTGCCAGCAGCCCCGGCCCGGGTTTGAACACTGAAGCTTTCTTT
TRBV11-2	TRBJ2-7	-	-	CASSLGQSYEQYF	TGTGCCAGCAGCCTAGGACAGAGCTACGAGCAGTACTTC
TRBV7-6	TRBJ2-1	-	-	CASSGFGGSYNEQFF	TGTGCCAGCAGCGGGTTTGGGGGGTCCTACAATGAGCAGTTCTTC
TRBV19	TRBJ1-3	-	-	CASSLKGGTGNTIYF	TGTGCCAGTAGCCTTAAAGGGGGAACTGGAAACACCATATATTTT
TRBV27	TRBJ2-7	-	-	CASSPSTMNEQYF	TGTGCCAGCAGCCCATCGACTATGAACGAGCAGTACTTC
TRBV2	TRBJ2-7	-	-	CASTQGYQYF	TGTGCCAGCACCCAGGGGTACCAGTACTTC
TRBV4-1	TRBJ1-5	-	-	CASSQDSGGYPAGNQPQHF	TGCGCCAGCAGCCAAGATTCGGGCGGGTACCCGGCAGGAAATCAGCCCCAGCATTTT
TRBV21-1	TRBJ2-4	-	few	CASKGGQSHSKNIQYF	TGTGCCAGCAAAGGGGGACAGTCCCATTCCAAAAACATTCAGTACTTC
TRBV3-1/TRBV3-2	TRBJ2-7	TRBD1	few	CASSQDQDRLQYF	TGTGCCAGCAGCCAAGACCAGGACAGGTTACAGTACTTC
TRBV7-2	TRBJ1-2	-	-	CASSFGGTNSNYGYTF	TGTGCCAGCAGCTTCGGGGGGACCAACTCTAACTATGGCTACACCTTC
TRBV18	TRBJ1-4	TRBD1	-	CASSPSGTDEKLFF	TGTGCCAGCTCACCGTCCGGGACAGATGAAAAACTGTTTTTT
TRBV5-8	TRBJ1-2	TRBD1	-	CASSTLGGGYGYTF	TGTGCCAGCAGCACTCTAGGGGGCGGCTATGGCTACACCTTC
TRBV4-2	TRBJ1-2	-	-	CASSQDGQPSNYGYTF	TGTGCCAGCAGCCAAGATGGACAGCCCAGCAACTATGGCTACACCTTC
TRBV5-4	TRBJ1-1	TRBD1	once	CASSFLDRGNTEAFF	TGTGCCAGCAGCTTTTTGGACAGGGGTAACACTGAAGCTTTCTTT
TRBV10-2	TRBJ2-1	-	-	CASTTGPFPPMYEQFF	TGCGCCAGCACAACAGGGCCATTTCCCCCGATGTATGAGCAGTTCTTC
TRBV2	TRBJ1-5	-	once	CASSGNRNQPQHF	TGTGCCAGCAGCGGTAACAGAAATCAGCCCCAGCATTTT
TRBV5-1	TRBJ2-1	-	-	CASSSAGGEQFF	TGCGCCAGCAGCTCCGCCGGTGGTGAGCAGTTCTTC
TRBV7-9	TRBJ2-3	-	-	CASSLARSDTQYF	TGTGCCAGCAGCTTAGCGCGTTCGGATACGCAGTATTTT
TRBV9	TRBJ2-4	TRBD2	-	CASSVAGGQGNIQYF	TGTGCCAGCAGCGTAGCGGGGGGGCAGGGAAACATTCAGTACTTC
TRBV7-9	TRBJ2-7	-	-	CASSSSGISYEQYF	TGTGCCAGCAGCTCATCCGGGATCTCCTACGAGCAGTACTTC
TRBV7-9	TRBJ1-6	-	-	CASSASTGINKSPLHF	TGTGCCAGCAGCGCGAGTACAGGAATTAATAAATCACCCCTCCACTTT
TRBV19	TRBJ1-2	-	-	CASSIPGKGYGYTF	TGTGCCAGTAGTATACCAGGGAAGGGCTATGGCTACACCTTC
TRBV5-4	TRBJ1-1	TRBD1	-	CASSSRDRNTEAFF	TGTGCCAGCAGCTCCCGGGACAGAAACACTGAAGCTTTCTTT
TRBV4-3	TRBJ1-5	-	few	CASSQDFKAEFNQPQHF	TGCGCCAGCAGCCAAGATTTCAAGGCGGAATTTAATCAGCCCCAGCATTTT
TRBV2	TRBJ2-1	TRBD1	-	CASSAGQGAVDEQFF	TGTGCCAGCAGCGCGGGACAGGGGGCGGTCGATGAGCAGTTCTTC
TRBV5-5	TRBJ1-4	-	-	CASSLWGGEKLFF	TGTGCCAGCAGCTTGTGGGGAGGGGAAAAACTGTTTTTT
TRBV7-9	TRBJ1-1	-	-	CASSSGTGDTEAFF	TGTGCCAGCAGCTCAGGGACGGGGGACACTGAAGCTTTCTTT
TRBV5-1	TRBJ2-7	-	-	CASRDKTGLVYEQYF	TGCGCCAGCCGCGACAAGACAGGACTAGTCTACGAGCAGTACTTC
TRBV19	TRBJ2-1	TRBD2	-	CASSFRLAGTEQFF	TGTGCCAGTAGTTTTCGACTAGCGGGCACTGAGCAGTTCTTC
TRBV24-1	TRBJ1-1	-	-	CATRSSGGNTEAFF	TGTGCCACCAGGAGCTCCGGGGGGAACACTGAAGCTTTCTTT
TRBV5-5	TRBJ2-2	TRBD1	-	CASSLGGAGGTGELFF	TGTGCCAGCAGCTTGGGAGGGGCAGGGGGAACCGGGGAGCTGTTTTTT
TRBV7-2	TRBJ2-7	TRBD1	-	CASSLRPGQGSYEQYF	TGTGCCAGCAGCTTACGACCGGGACAGGGGTCCTACGAGCAGTACTTC
TRBV2	TRBJ2-5	TRBD1	-	CASGVRGLRETQYF	TGTGCCAGCGGGGTGAGGGGGCTTAGGGAGACCCAGTACTTC
TRBV13	TRBJ1-3	TRBD1	-	CASSFRDSGNTIYF	TGTGCCAGCAGCTTCCGGGACAGTGGAAACACCATATATTTT
TRBV19	TRBJ1-1	TRBD1	many	CASSPRQGANTEAFF	TGTGCCAGTAGTCCTCGACAGGGGGCAAACACTGAAGCTTTCTTT
TRBV2	TRBJ1-2	-	-	CASSGGGYGYTF	TGTGCCAGCAGTGGGGGGGGCTATGGCTACACCTTC
TRBV9	TRBJ1-2	TRBD1	-	CASSGDRVGRYGYTF	TGTGCCAGCAGCGGAGACAGGGTCGGCCGCTATGGCTACACCTTC
TRBV3-1/TRBV3-2	TRBJ1-4	TRBD1	-	CASRLEGASNEKLFF	TGTGCCAGCAGGCTCGAGGGGGCTTCTAATGAAAAACTGTTTTTT
TRBV27	TRBJ2-7	TRBD1	-	CASSATGDPVYEQYF	TGTGCCAGCAGCGCAACAGGGGATCCGGTCTACGAGCAGTACTTC
TRBV7-7	TRBJ2-1	TRBD2	-	CASSLAGDVAGDNEQFF	TGTGCCAGCAGCTTAGCGGGGGATGTAGCGGGGGACAATGAGCAGTTCTTC
TRBV19	TRBJ2-1	TRBD2	-	CASSIQLAGGLNEQFF	TGTGCCAGTAGTATTCAACTAGCGGGGGGGCTTAATGAGCAGTTCTTC
TRBV2	TRBJ1-2	TRBD1	once	CASSDRGLNYGYTF	TGTGCCAGCAGCGACAGGGGGCTCAACTATGGCTACACCTTC
TRBV7-3	TRBJ2-1	TRBD2	once	CASSLTAARFSGGEQFF	TGTGCCAGCAGCTTAACGGCCGCCCGGTTTAGCGGGGGAGAGCAGTTCTTC
TRBV6-2/TRBV6-3	TRBJ1-4	TRBD1	-	CASSYSTGSEKLFF	TGTGCCAGCAGTTACTCGACAGGGAGTGAAAAACTGTTTTTT
TRBV9	TRBJ1-3	TRBD1	-	CASSVGPTGSLGSGNTIYF	TGTGCCAGCAGCGTAGGTCCGACAGGGTCTCTGGGCTCTGGAAACACCATATATTTT
TRBV2	TRBJ2-2	-	once	CAMASRTQNTGELFF	TGTGCCATGGCGAGTCGGACTCAGAACACCGGGGAGCTGTTTTTT
TRBV5-6	TRBJ1-5	-	few	CASSSSRSGPQHF	TGTGCCAGCAGCTCTTCTAGGTCGGGGCCCCAGCATTTT
TRBV7-2	TRBJ2-1	TRBD1	-	CASSLGQGPYNEQFF	TGTGCCAGCAGCTTAGGACAGGGACCCTACAATGAGCAGTTCTTC